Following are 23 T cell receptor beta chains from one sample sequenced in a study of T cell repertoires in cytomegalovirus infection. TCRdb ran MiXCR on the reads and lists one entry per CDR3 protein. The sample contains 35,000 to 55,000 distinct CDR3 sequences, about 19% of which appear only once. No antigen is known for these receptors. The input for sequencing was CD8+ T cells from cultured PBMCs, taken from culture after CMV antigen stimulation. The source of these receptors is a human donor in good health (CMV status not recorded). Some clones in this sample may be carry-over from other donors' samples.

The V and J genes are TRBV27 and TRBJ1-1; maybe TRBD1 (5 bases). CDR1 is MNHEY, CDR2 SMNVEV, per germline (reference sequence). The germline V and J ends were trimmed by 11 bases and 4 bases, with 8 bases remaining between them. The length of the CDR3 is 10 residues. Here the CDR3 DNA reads TGTGCCGTCGGGGGCACTGAAGCTTTCTTT. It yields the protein CAVGGTEAFF.

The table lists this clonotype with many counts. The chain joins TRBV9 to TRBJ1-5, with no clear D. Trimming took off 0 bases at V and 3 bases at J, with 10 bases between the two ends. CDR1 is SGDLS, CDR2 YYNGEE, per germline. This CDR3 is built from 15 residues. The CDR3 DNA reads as TGTGCCAGCAGCGTAGCTTCCAATCCCAATCAGCCCCAGCATTTT. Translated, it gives CASSVASNPNQPQHF.

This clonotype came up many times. CDR3 residues: CASSFPGSPNGYTF. Here the CDR3 DNA reads TGTGCCAGCAGTTTTCCCGGGTCACCGAATGGCTACACCTTC. The chain is built from TRBV27 and TRBJ1-2; D gene unclear. V was cut by 3 bases and J by 6 bases, with 14 bases left in between. The CDR3 is made up of 14 amino acids. Per germline, CDR1 MNHEY and CDR2 SMNVEV (reference sequence).

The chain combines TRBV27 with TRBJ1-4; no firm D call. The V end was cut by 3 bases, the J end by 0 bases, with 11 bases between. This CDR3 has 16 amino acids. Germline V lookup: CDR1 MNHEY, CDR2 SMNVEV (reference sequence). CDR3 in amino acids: CASSFSHEATNEKLFF. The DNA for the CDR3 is TGTGCCAGCAGTTTCTCTCATGAAGCAACTAATGAAAAACTGTTTTTT.

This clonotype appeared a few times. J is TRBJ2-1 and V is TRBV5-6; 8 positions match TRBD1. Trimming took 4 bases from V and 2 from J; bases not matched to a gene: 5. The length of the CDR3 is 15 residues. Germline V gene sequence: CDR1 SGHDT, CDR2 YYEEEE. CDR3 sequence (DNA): TGTGCCAGCAGCCTCGGGACAGGACCCTACAATGAGCAGTTCTTC. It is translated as CASSLGTGPYNEQFF.

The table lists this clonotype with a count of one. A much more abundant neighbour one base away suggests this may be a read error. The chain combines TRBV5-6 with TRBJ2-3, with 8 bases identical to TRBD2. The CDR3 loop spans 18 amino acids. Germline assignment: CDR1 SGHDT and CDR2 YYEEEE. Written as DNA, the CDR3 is TGTGCCAGCAGGGGGGCAAGCGGGGGCCCGTTTAGCATAGATACGCAGTATTTT. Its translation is CASRGASGGPFSIDTQYF.

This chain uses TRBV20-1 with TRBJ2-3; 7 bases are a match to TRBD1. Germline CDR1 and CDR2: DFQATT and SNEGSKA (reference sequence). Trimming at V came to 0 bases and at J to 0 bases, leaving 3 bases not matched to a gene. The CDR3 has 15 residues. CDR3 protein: CSARDPGGSTDTQYF. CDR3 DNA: TGCAGTGCTAGAGACCCAGGGGGAAGCACAGATACGCAGTATTTT.

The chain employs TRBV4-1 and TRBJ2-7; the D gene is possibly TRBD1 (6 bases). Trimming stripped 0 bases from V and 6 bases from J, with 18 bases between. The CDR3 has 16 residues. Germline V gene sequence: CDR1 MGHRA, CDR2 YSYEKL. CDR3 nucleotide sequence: TGCGCCAGCAGCCAAGATCAATACAGGGAAGTAGGCGAGCAGTACTTC. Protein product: CASSQDQYREVGEQYF.

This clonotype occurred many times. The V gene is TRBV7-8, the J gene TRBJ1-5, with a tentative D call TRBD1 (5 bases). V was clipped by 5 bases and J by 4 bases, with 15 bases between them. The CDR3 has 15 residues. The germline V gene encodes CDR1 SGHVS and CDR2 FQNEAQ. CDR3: CASSGGGQGNQPQHF. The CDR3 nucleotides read TGTGCCAGCAGCGGGGGAGGGCAGGGAAATCAGCCCCAGCATTTT.

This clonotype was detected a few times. CDR3 nucleotide sequence: TGTGCCAGCAGCCAAGAGGCTAGTCCCGCCTACGAGCAGTACTTC. Translated: CASSQEASPAYEQYF. This chain connects TRBV14 to TRBJ2-7; D call uncertain. The germline CDR1 and CDR2 sequences are SGHDN and FVKESK. This CDR3 spans 15 amino acids. The V gene lost 0 bases and the J gene lost 2 bases, with 11 bases spanning the gap.

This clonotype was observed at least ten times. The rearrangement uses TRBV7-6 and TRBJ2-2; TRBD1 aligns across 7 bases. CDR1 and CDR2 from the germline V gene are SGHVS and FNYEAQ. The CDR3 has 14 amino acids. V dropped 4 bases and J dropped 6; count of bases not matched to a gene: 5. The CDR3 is CASSSWTGPGELFF. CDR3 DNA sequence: TGTGCCAGCAGCTCCTGGACAGGTCCCGGGGAGCTGTTTTTT.

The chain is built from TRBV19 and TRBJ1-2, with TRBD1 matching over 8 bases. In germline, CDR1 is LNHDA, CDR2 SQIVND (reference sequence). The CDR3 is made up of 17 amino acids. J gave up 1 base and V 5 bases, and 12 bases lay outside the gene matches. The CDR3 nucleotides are TGTGCCAGTAGTGCCCCGGGACAGGCTGACTTTAACTATGGCTACACCTTC. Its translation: CASSAPGQADFNYGYTF.

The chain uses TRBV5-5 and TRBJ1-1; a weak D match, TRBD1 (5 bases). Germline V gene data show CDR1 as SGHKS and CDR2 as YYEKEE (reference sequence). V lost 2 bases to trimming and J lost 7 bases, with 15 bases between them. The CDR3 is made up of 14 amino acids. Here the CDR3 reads CASSFHTTDSEAFF. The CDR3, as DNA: TGTGCCAGCAGCTTCCATACTACAGACAGTGAAGCTTTCTTT. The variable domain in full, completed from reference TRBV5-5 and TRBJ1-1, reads DAGVTQSPTHLIKTRGQQVTLRCSPISGHKSVSWYQQVLGQGPQFIFQYYEKEERGRGNFPDRFSARQFPNYSSELNVNALLLGDSALYLCASSFHTTDSEAFFGQGTRLTVV.

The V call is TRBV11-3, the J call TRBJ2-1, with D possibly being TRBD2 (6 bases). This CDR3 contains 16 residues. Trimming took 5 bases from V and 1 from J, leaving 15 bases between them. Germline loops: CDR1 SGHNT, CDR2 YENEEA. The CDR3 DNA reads TGTGCCAGCAGCCCGTACGAGGCGGGGTCCTACAATGAGCAGTTCTTC. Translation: CASSPYEAGSYNEQFF.

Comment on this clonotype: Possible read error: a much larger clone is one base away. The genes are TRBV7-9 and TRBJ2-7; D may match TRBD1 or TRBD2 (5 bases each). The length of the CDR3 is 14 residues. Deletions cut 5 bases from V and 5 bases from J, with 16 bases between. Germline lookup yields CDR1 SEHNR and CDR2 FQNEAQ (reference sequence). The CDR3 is CASSPATEGNEQYF. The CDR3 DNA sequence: TGTGCCAGCAGCCCGGCCACAGAGGGGAACGAGCAGTACTTC.

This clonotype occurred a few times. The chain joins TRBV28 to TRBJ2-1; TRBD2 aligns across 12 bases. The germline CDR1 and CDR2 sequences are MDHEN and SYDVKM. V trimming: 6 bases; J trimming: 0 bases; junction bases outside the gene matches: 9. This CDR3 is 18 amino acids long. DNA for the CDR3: TGTGCCAGCAGATCTACGACTAGCGGGGGCCCCTCCTACAATGAGCAGTTCTTC. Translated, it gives CASRSTTSGGPSYNEQFF.

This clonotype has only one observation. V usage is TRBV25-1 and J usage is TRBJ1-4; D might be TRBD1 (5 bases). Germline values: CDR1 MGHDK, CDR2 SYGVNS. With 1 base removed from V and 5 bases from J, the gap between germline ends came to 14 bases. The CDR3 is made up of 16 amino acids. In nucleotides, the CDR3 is TGTGCCAGCAGTGAATGGCAGGGTGGAATGAATGAAAAACTGTTTTTT. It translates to CASSEWQGGMNEKLFF.

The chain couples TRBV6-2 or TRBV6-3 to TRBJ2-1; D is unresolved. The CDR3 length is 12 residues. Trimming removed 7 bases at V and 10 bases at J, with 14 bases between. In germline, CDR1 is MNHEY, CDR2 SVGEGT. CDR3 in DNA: TGTGCCAGCACCTACCCTCCCTGGGAGCAGTTCTTC. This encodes CASTYPPWEQFF.

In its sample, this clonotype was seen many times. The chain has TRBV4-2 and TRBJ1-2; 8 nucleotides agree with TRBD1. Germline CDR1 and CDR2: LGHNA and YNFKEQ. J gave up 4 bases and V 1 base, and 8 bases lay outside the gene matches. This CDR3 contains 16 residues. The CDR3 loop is CASSQVGQGGTYGYTF. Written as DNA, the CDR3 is TGTGCCAGCAGCCAAGTCGGACAGGGAGGTACCTATGGCTACACCTTC.

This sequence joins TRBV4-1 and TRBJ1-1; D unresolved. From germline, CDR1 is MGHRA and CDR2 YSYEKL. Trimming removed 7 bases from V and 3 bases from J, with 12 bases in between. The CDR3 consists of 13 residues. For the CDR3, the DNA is TGCGCCAGCACCGAGCTTGACTACACTGAAGCTTTCTTT. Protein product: CASTELDYTEAFF.

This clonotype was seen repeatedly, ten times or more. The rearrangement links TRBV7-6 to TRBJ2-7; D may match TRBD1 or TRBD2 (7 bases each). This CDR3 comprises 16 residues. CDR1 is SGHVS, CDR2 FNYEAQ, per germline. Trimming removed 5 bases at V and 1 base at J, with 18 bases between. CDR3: CASSRGRQGGSYEQYF. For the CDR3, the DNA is TGTGCCAGCAGCCGTGGTCGACAGGGAGGGTCCTACGAGCAGTACTTC.

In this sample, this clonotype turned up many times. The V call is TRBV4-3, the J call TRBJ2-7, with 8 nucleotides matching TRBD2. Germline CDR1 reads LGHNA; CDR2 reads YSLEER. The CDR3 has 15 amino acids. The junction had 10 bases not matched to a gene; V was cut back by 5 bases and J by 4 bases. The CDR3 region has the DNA TGCGCCAGCAGCATTGGAGCGGGAGTGGGGTACGAGCAGTACTTC. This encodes CASSIGAGVGYEQYF.

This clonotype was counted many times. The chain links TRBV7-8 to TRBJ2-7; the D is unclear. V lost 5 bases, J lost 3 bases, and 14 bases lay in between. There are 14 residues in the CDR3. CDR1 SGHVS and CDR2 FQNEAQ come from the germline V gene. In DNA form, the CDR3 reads TGTGCCAGCAGCCTCCCCGACCGACTCTACGAGCAGTACTTC. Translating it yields CASSLPDRLYEQYF.